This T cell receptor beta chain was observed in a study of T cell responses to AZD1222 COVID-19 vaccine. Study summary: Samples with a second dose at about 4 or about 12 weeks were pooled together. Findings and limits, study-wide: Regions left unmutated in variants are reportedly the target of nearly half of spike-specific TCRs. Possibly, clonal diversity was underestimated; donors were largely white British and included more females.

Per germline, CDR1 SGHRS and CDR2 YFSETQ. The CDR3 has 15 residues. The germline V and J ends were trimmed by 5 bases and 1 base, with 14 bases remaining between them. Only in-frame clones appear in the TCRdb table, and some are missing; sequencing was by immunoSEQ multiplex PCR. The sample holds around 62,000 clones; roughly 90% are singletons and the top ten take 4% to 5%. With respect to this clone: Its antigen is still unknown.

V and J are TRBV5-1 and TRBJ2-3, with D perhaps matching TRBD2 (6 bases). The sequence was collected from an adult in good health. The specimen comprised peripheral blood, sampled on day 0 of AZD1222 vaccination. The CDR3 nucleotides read TGCGCCAGCAGTCCGTGGGGACTGGGCACAGATACGCAGTATTTT. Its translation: CASSPWGLGTDTQYF.